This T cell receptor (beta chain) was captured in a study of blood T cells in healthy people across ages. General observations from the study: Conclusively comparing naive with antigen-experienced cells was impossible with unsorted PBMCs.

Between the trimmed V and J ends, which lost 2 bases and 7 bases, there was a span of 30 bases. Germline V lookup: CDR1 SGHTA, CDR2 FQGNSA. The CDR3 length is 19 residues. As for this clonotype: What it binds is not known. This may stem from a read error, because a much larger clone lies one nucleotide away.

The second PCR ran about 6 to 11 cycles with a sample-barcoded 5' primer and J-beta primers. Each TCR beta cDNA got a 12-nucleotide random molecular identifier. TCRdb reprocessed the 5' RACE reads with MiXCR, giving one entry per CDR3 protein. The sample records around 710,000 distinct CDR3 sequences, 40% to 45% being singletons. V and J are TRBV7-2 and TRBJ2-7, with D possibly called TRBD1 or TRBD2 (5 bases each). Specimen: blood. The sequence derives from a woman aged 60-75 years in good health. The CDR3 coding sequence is TGTGCCAGCAGCTTAAGGTCCGCTCAGGGACCACTTAGCATCCATGAGCAGTACTTC. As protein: CASSLRSAQGPLSIHEQYF.